These 5 T cell receptor beta chains were sequenced from one sample in a study of technical replicates of blood from a handful of donors. Sequencing used immunoSEQ multiplex PCR; TCRdb keeps in-frame clones, though not all of them. The data hold 60,000 to 85,000 clones, with approximately 96% observed a single time. The sequenced material came from T cells isolated from PBMCs. These receptors came from a human donor in good health.

This sequence joins TRBV4-2 and TRBJ2-2, with 7 bases fitting TRBD2. V was clipped by 0 bases and J by 0 bases; unmatched bases: 4. This CDR3 is 17 amino acids long. From germline, CDR1 is LGHNA and CDR2 YNFKEQ. The DNA for the CDR3 is TGTGCCAGCAGCCAAGATCGACTAGCTTCGAACACCGGGGAGCTGTTTTTT. The encoded protein is CASSQDRLASNTGELFF.

The V gene is TRBV5-1, the J gene TRBJ2-1, with 8 bases that match TRBD2. Germline CDR1 SGHRS, CDR2 YFSETQ. The CDR3 length is 14 residues. Trimming cost V 6 bases and J 5 bases; bases outside gene matches: 7. The CDR3 spells CASTFSGGNNEQFF. CDR3 nucleotide sequence: TGCGCCAGCACCTTCAGCGGGGGTAACAATGAGCAGTTCTTC.

This chain connects TRBV4-1 to TRBJ2-3, with D possibly TRBD2 on 5 matching bases. Germline-derived CDR1 and CDR2 are MGHRA and YSYEKL. The CDR3 loop spans 17 amino acids. V was shortened by 0 bases and J by 4 bases, with 17 bases between the two germline ends. The CDR3 bases are TGCGCCAGCAGCCAAGAGTCGATGGCGCTAGCACCAGATACGCAGTATTTT. It codes for CASSQESMALAPDTQYF.

The chain recombines TRBV5-4 with TRBJ2-3; TRBD2 matches 15 bases. V lost 4 bases to trimming and J lost 4 bases; unmatched junction nucleotides: 4. In germline, CDR1 is SGHNT, CDR2 YYREEE (reference sequence). The CDR3 extends over 16 amino acids. The CDR3 loop reads CASSHGTSGGSDTQYF. DNA of the CDR3: TGTGCCAGCAGCCATGGGACTAGCGGGGGGTCAGATACGCAGTATTTT. Full variable domain (rest looked up from reference TRBV5-4 and TRBJ2-3): ETGVTQSPTHLIKTRGQQVTLRCSSQSGHNTVSWYQQALGQGPQFIFQYYREEENGRGNFPPRFSGLQFPNYSSELNVNALELDDSALYLCASSHGTSGGSDTQYFGPGTRLTVL.

The chain employs TRBV5-4 and TRBJ2-2; maybe TRBD2 (6 bases). CDR3 size: 15 residues. Trimming stripped 3 bases from V and 4 bases from J, with 13 bases between. The V gene's germline CDR1 is SGHNT and CDR2 YYREEE (reference sequence). The CDR3 loop reads CASSYRGRGTGELFF. The CDR3 DNA reads as TGTGCCAGCAGCTATCGGGGGAGAGGCACCGGGGAGCTGTTTTTT.